This T cell receptor (beta chain) derives from a study of blood T cell repertoires in COVID-19. Study information: Material from acute and convalescent COVID-19 was sourced from the United States, Italy and Spain. T cells, B-cell-depleted T cells, or PBMCs provided the cDNA or gDNA that served as material.

Germline CDR1 is KGHSH and CDR2 is LQKENI. This CDR3 spans 14 amino acids. The V and J ends lost 6 bases and 4 bases, in that order; junction bases with no gene match: 3. Under the authors' procedure: Researchers report that nucleated cell counts were estimated from reference gene primer amplification. TCRdb's copy holds only in-frame clones and misses some; the assay was immunoSEQ multiplex PCR. V, J and clone size derive from that table, while D and trimming were established from the DNA sequence. The sample has fewer than 250,000 clones, about 80% seen once. As to this clone: Other DNA sequences from this sample encode an identical CDR3 as well.

Sequencing was performed on peripheral blood. This sequence was found in an elderly woman with acute or convalescent COVID-19. The chain recombines TRBV18 with TRBJ1-6, with 7 nucleotides matching TRBD1. The CDR3 DNA reads as TGTGCCAGCTCGCGGGACAGTTATAATTCACCCCTCCACTTT. It encodes CASSRDSYNSPLHF. The full variable domain, completed using reference TRBV18 and TRBJ1-6, is NAGVMQNPRHLVRRRGQEARLRCSPMKGHSHVYWYRQLPEEGLKFMVYLQKENIIDESGMPKERFSAEFPKEGPSILRIQQVVRGDSAAYFCASSRDSYNSPLHFGNGTRLTVT.